The text below deals with one T cell receptor beta chain. The CDR3 totals 15 residues. Germline-derived CDR1 and CDR2 are KGHSH and LQKENI. Deletions cut 0 bases from V and 5 bases from J, with 13 bases between. The sample is drawn from a study of blood T cell repertoires in COVID-19. The assay was immunoSEQ multiplex PCR, and TCRdb's table has in-frame clones only and misses some. The table records 270,000 or so clones, around 82% of them present only once. The chain is built from TRBV18 and TRBJ1-1; TRBD1 is a possible D gene (5 bases). Sequences were obtained from peripheral blood. The sequence was obtained from a woman under 30 with acute or convalescent COVID-19. CDR3 sequence (DNA): TGTGCCAGCTCACCACCGGCAGGGAGGGGAACTGAAGCTTTCTTT. Translating it yields CASSPPAGRGTEAFF.